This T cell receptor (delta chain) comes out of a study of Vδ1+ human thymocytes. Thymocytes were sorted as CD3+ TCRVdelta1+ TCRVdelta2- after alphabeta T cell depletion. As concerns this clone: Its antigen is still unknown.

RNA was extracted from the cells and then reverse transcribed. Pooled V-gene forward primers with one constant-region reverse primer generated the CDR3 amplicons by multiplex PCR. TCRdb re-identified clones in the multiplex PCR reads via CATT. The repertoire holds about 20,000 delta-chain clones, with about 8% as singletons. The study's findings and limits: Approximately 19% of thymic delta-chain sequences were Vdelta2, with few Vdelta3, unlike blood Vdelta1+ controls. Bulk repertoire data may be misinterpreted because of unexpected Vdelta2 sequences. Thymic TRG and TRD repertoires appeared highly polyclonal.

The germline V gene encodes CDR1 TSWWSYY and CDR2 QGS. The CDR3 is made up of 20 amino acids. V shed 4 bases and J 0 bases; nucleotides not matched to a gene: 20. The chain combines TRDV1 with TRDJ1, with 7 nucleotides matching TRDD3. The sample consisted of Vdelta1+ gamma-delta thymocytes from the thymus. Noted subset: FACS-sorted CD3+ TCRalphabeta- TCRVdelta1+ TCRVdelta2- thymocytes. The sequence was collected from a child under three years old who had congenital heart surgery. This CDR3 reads CALGGWVDSGDLSYTDKLIF. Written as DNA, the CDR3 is TGTGCTCTTGGGGGCTGGGTCGATTCGGGGGATTTGTCGTACACCGATAAACTCATCTTT.